The rows below give T cell receptor beta chains drawn from one sample of a study of OX40 agonist ivuxolimab in advanced cancers. Only in-frame clones appear in the TCRdb table, and some are missing; sequencing was by immunoSEQ multiplex PCR. This table holds nearly 65,000 clones, approximately 90% found once. Sequencing used CD4+ or CD8+ T cells sorted from blood, obtained in a trial of the OX40 agonist ivuxolimab. The receptors derive from an adult with an advanced solid tumor such as melanoma, head and neck, liver or kidney cancer. The CDR3 runs from the conserved cysteine through the conserved F or W. Each record gives: V gene, J gene, clone size, D gene, CDR3 protein, CDR3 DNA. The D gene is left open where the match is weak. Expanded clones get a size class; other rows say once, few or many, or leave the size out.

V gene: TRBV2; J gene: TRBJ1-6; clone size: .; D gene: .; CDR3 protein: CASSVGYNSPLHF; CDR3 DNA: TGTGCCAGCAGTGTAGGGTATAATTCACCCCTCCACTTT
V gene: TRBV13; J gene: TRBJ2-2; clone size: .; D gene: TRBD2; CDR3 protein: CASITSGWANTGELFF; CDR3 DNA: TGTGCCAGCATTACTAGCGGGTGGGCGAACACCGGGGAGCTGTTTTTT
V gene: TRBV28; J gene: TRBJ2-1; clone size: .; D gene: .; CDR3 protein: CASRQAAVSSYNEQFF; CDR3 DNA: TGTGCCAGCAGGCAGGCGGCGGTTAGCTCCTACAATGAGCAGTTCTTC
V gene: TRBV2; J gene: TRBJ2-2; clone size: .; D gene: .; CDR3 protein: CAWGGQTHTGELFF; CDR3 DNA: TGTGCCTGGGGGGGACAAACACACACCGGGGAGCTGTTTTTT
V gene: TRBV2; J gene: TRBJ2-2; clone size: .; D gene: .; CDR3 protein: CASSPPGGQPNTGELFF; CDR3 DNA: TGTGCCAGCAGCCCCCCCGGGGGACAGCCGAACACCGGGGAGCTGTTTTTT
V gene: TRBV4-1; J gene: TRBJ1-5; clone size: .; D gene: .; CDR3 protein: CASSQDSGGNQPQHF; CDR3 DNA: TGCGCCAGCAGCCAAGATTCCGGGGGCAATCAGCCCCAGCATTTT
V gene: TRBV29-1; J gene: TRBJ2-2; clone size: .; D gene: .; CDR3 protein: CSVEEISGIQDGTGELFF; CDR3 DNA: TGCAGCGTTGAAGAGATTTCAGGAATCCAGGACGGCACCGGGGAGCTGTTTTTT
V gene: TRBV2; J gene: TRBJ1-1; clone size: .; D gene: TRBD1; CDR3 protein: CASSEEDRVQPITEAFF; CDR3 DNA: TGTGCCAGCAGTGAGGAGGACAGGGTTCAGCCCATCACTGAAGCTTTCTTT
V gene: TRBV21-1; J gene: TRBJ1-2; clone size: .; D gene: .; CDR3 protein: CASRKGSGYGYTF; CDR3 DNA: TGTGCCAGCAGGAAGGGGTCCGGATATGGCTACACCTTC
V gene: TRBV5-1; J gene: TRBJ2-2; clone size: .; D gene: TRBD2; CDR3 protein: CASSLVSGETGELFF; CDR3 DNA: TGCGCCAGCAGCTTGGTGAGCGGGGAGACCGGGGAGCTGTTTTTT
V gene: TRBV28; J gene: TRBJ2-7; clone size: .; D gene: .; CDR3 protein: CASSWGRPYEQYF; CDR3 DNA: TGTGCCAGCAGTTGGGGGAGGCCCTACGAGCAGTACTTC
V gene: TRBV11-2; J gene: TRBJ1-1; clone size: .; D gene: .; CDR3 protein: CASSLVRARATEAFF; CDR3 DNA: TGTGCCAGCAGCTTAGTAAGGGCGAGAGCCACTGAAGCTTTCTTT
V gene: TRBV28; J gene: TRBJ2-1; clone size: .; D gene: .; CDR3 protein: CASSSQGYNEQFF; CDR3 DNA: TGTGCCAGCAGTAGTCAGGGCTACAATGAGCAGTTCTTC
V gene: TRBV29-1; J gene: TRBJ2-7; clone size: .; D gene: .; CDR3 protein: CSVGHHYEQYF; CDR3 DNA: TGCAGCGTTGGGCACCACTACGAGCAGTACTTC
V gene: TRBV4-3; J gene: TRBJ2-7; clone size: .; D gene: TRBD2; CDR3 protein: CASSQDRAGGPSYEQYF; CDR3 DNA: TGCGCCAGCAGCCAAGATCGGGCGGGAGGGCCATCCTACGAGCAGTACTTC
V gene: TRBV6-5; J gene: TRBJ2-2; clone size: .; D gene: .; CDR3 protein: CASGAGELFF; CDR3 DNA: TGTGCCAGCGGAGCCGGGGAGCTGTTTTTT
V gene: TRBV25-1; J gene: TRBJ2-1; clone size: .; D gene: TRBD2; CDR3 protein: CASTRGVAPNEQFF; CDR3 DNA: TGTGCCAGCACGCGGGGGGTCGCCCCCAATGAGCAGTTCTTC
V gene: TRBV7-7; J gene: TRBJ2-5; clone size: .; D gene: .; CDR3 protein: CASSSSFLANRAQYF; CDR3 DNA: TGTGCTAGCAGCTCCTCATTTCTAGCGAACCGGGCCCAGTACTTC
V gene: TRBV9; J gene: TRBJ1-5; clone size: .; D gene: .; CDR3 protein: CASSADLGYNQPQHF; CDR3 DNA: TGTGCCAGCAGCGCGGATCTTGGGTACAATCAGCCCCAGCATTTT
V gene: TRBV29-1; J gene: TRBJ1-2; clone size: .; D gene: .; CDR3 protein: CSVVAGLRYGYTF; CDR3 DNA: TGCAGCGTTGTCGCGGGACTGCGCTATGGCTACACCTTC
V gene: TRBV6-5; J gene: TRBJ2-7; clone size: .; D gene: TRBD2; CDR3 protein: CASSSGLVYEQYF; CDR3 DNA: TGTGCCAGCAGCTCCGGACTAGTCTACGAGCAGTACTTC
V gene: TRBV29-1; J gene: TRBJ2-7; clone size: .; D gene: TRBD1; CDR3 protein: CSVGTGGIYEQYF; CDR3 DNA: TGCAGCGTTGGGACAGGGGGCATCTACGAGCAGTACTTC
V gene: TRBV27; J gene: TRBJ1-4; clone size: once; D gene: .; CDR3 protein: CASSFTGTNEKLFF; CDR3 DNA: TGTGCCAGCAGTTTTACAGGGACTAATGAAAAACTGTTTTTT
V gene: TRBV29-1; J gene: TRBJ2-7; clone size: .; D gene: TRBD1; CDR3 protein: CSVDRTGGGYEQYF; CDR3 DNA: TGCAGCGTTGATCGGACAGGGGGAGGCTACGAGCAGTACTTC
V gene: TRBV5-1; J gene: TRBJ2-2; clone size: .; D gene: TRBD1; CDR3 protein: CASSLDQGAATGELFF; CDR3 DNA: TGCGCCAGCAGCTTGGATCAGGGGGCGGCCACCGGGGAGCTGTTTTTT
V gene: TRBV9; J gene: TRBJ2-1; clone size: .; D gene: .; CDR3 protein: CASSVGGAEQFF; CDR3 DNA: TGTGCCAGCAGCGTCGGGGGAGCCGAGCAGTTCTTC
V gene: TRBV19; J gene: TRBJ2-5; clone size: .; D gene: TRBD2; CDR3 protein: CASSRKGGWETQYF; CDR3 DNA: TGTGCCAGTTCGAGGAAGGGAGGGTGGGAGACCCAGTACTTC
V gene: TRBV15; J gene: TRBJ2-1; clone size: .; D gene: TRBD1; CDR3 protein: CATSRTGWGEQFF; CDR3 DNA: TGTGCCACCAGCAGGACAGGGTGGGGTGAGCAGTTCTTC
V gene: TRBV18; J gene: TRBJ2-1; clone size: .; D gene: .; CDR3 protein: CASSAVKGTHTYNEQFF; CDR3 DNA: TGTGCCAGCTCCGCCGTGAAAGGGACACACACCTACAATGAGCAGTTCTTC
V gene: TRBV6-4; J gene: TRBJ1-6; clone size: .; D gene: .; CDR3 protein: CASSDSNGHYNSPLHF; CDR3 DNA: TGTGCCAGCAGTGACTCGAATGGACACTATAATTCACCCCTCCACTTT
V gene: TRBV9; J gene: TRBJ1-4; clone size: .; D gene: .; CDR3 protein: CASSEGWTRHGTNEKLFF; CDR3 DNA: TGTGCCAGCAGCGAGGGATGGACTCGCCACGGCACTAATGAAAAACTGTTTTTT
V gene: TRBV6-4; J gene: TRBJ1-1; clone size: .; D gene: .; CDR3 protein: CASSDSGGGTEAFF; CDR3 DNA: TGTGCCAGCAGTGACTCCGGAGGTGGGACTGAAGCTTTCTTT
V gene: TRBV5-1; J gene: TRBJ1-6; clone size: few; D gene: .; CDR3 protein: CASSLTGNSYNSPLHF; CDR3 DNA: TGCGCCAGCAGCTTGACGGGGAACTCCTATAATTCACCCCTCCACTTT
V gene: TRBV19; J gene: TRBJ1-5; clone size: .; D gene: .; CDR3 protein: CASSIAQGMNQPQHF; CDR3 DNA: TGTGCCAGTAGTATAGCCCAGGGAATGAATCAGCCCCAGCATTTT
V gene: TRBV9; J gene: TRBJ2-2; clone size: .; D gene: .; CDR3 protein: CASSPGSPGELFF; CDR3 DNA: TGTGCCAGCAGCCCCGGGTCCCCCGGGGAGCTGTTTTTT
V gene: TRBV27; J gene: TRBJ2-3; clone size: .; D gene: TRBD1; CDR3 protein: CASSITGGDPTDTQYF; CDR3 DNA: TGTGCCAGCAGTATTACAGGGGGCGATCCCACAGATACGCAGTATTTT
V gene: TRBV7-8; J gene: TRBJ1-2; clone size: .; D gene: TRBD1; CDR3 protein: CASSLVPQFSRDREEANYGYTF; CDR3 DNA: TGTGCCAGCAGCTTAGTGCCCCAATTCTCCCGGGACAGGGAAGAGGCTAACTATGGCTACACCTTC
V gene: TRBV6-5; J gene: TRBJ1-5; clone size: once; D gene: .; CDR3 protein: CASSEQGAGQPQHF; CDR3 DNA: TGTGCCAGCAGTGAACAGGGAGCGGGGCAGCCCCAGCATTTT
V gene: TRBV19; J gene: TRBJ1-1; clone size: few; D gene: TRBD1; CDR3 protein: CASSRGGMVTEAFF; CDR3 DNA: TGTGCCAGTAGTAGAGGGGGCATGGTGACTGAAGCTTTCTTT
V gene: TRBV5-4; J gene: TRBJ2-5; clone size: .; D gene: .; CDR3 protein: CASSENPGETQYF; CDR3 DNA: TGTGCCAGCAGCGAAAACCCAGGGGAGACCCAGTACTTC
V gene: TRBV11-2; J gene: TRBJ2-7; clone size: few; D gene: TRBD2; CDR3 protein: CASSLGASGIEQYF; CDR3 DNA: TGTGCCAGCAGCTTAGGGGCTAGCGGGATCGAGCAGTACTTC
V gene: TRBV5-1; J gene: TRBJ2-7; clone size: .; D gene: .; CDR3 protein: CASSRGRSYEQYF; CDR3 DNA: TGCGCCAGCAGCCGCGGCAGGTCCTACGAGCAGTACTTC
V gene: TRBV27; J gene: TRBJ2-7; clone size: .; D gene: TRBD1; CDR3 protein: CASSPGQGLGEQYF; CDR3 DNA: TGTGCCAGCAGCCCGGGACAGGGCCTCGGCGAGCAGTACTTC
V gene: TRBV5-4; J gene: TRBJ2-5; clone size: .; D gene: TRBD2; CDR3 protein: CASSFLAGGQETQYF; CDR3 DNA: TGTGCCAGCAGCTTTTTAGCGGGGGGCCAAGAGACCCAGTACTTC
V gene: TRBV2; J gene: TRBJ1-3; clone size: .; D gene: .; CDR3 protein: CASSFNDQRNTIYF; CDR3 DNA: TGTGCCAGCAGTTTTAACGACCAACGAAACACCATATATTTT
V gene: TRBV27; J gene: TRBJ2-7; clone size: .; D gene: TRBD1; CDR3 protein: CASSPEQGVGYEQYF; CDR3 DNA: TGTGCCAGCAGTCCTGAACAGGGGGTGGGCTACGAGCAGTACTTC
V gene: TRBV13; J gene: TRBJ2-7; clone size: .; D gene: .; CDR3 protein: CASSPGGRGYEQYF; CDR3 DNA: TGTGCCAGCAGCCCCGGCGGGCGAGGATACGAGCAGTACTTC
V gene: TRBV7-8; J gene: TRBJ1-2; clone size: .; D gene: .; CDR3 protein: CASSLRRWGYGYTF; CDR3 DNA: TGTGCCAGCAGCTTACGGCGCTGGGGGTATGGCTACACCTTC
V gene: TRBV4-2; J gene: TRBJ2-1; clone size: .; D gene: TRBD2; CDR3 protein: CASSHPDGTRTSGVNEQFF; CDR3 DNA: TGTGCCAGCAGCCATCCTGACGGAACCAGGACTAGCGGGGTGAATGAGCAGTTCTTC
V gene: TRBV4-1; J gene: TRBJ1-2; clone size: .; D gene: .; CDR3 protein: CASSQTSGPRGYTF; CDR3 DNA: TGCGCCAGCAGCCAAACCTCTGGACCCAGGGGCTACACCTTC
V gene: TRBV13; J gene: TRBJ2-1; clone size: .; D gene: TRBD2; CDR3 protein: CASSLELAGGGTSYNEQFF; CDR3 DNA: TGTGCCAGCAGCTTAGAACTAGCGGGAGGGGGGACCTCCTACAATGAGCAGTTCTTC
V gene: TRBV5-4; J gene: TRBJ2-7; clone size: .; D gene: .; CDR3 protein: CASSPTGRTYEQYF; CDR3 DNA: TGTGCCAGCAGTCCAACGGGACGGACCTACGAGCAGTACTTC
V gene: TRBV9; J gene: TRBJ2-1; clone size: once; D gene: .; CDR3 protein: CASSVVGGQDNEQFF; CDR3 DNA: TGTGCCAGCAGCGTAGTCGGGGGGCAGGACAATGAGCAGTTCTTC
V gene: TRBV2; J gene: TRBJ2-4; clone size: .; D gene: TRBD2; CDR3 protein: CASSPKTSGSGGNIQYF; CDR3 DNA: TGTGCCAGCAGCCCAAAGACTAGCGGGAGTGGTGGCAACATTCAGTACTTC
V gene: TRBV4-1; J gene: TRBJ2-7; clone size: once; D gene: .; CDR3 protein: CASSQDLRRTGTYEQYF; CDR3 DNA: TGCGCCAGCAGCCAAGATCTACGCAGGACTGGAACCTACGAGCAGTACTTC